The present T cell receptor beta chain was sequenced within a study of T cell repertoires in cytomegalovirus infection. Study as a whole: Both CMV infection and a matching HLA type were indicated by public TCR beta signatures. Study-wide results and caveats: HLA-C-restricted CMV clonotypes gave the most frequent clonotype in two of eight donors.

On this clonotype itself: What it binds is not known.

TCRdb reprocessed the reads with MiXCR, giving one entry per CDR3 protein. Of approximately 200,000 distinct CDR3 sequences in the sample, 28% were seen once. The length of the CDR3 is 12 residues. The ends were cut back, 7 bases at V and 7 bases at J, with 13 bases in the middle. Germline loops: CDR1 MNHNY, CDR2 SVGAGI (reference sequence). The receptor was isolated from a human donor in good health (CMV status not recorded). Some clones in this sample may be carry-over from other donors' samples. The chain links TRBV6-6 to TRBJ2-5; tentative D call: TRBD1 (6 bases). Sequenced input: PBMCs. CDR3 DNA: TGTGCCAGCATAAAGGGGGTAGGGACCCAGTACTTC. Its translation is CASIKGVGTQYF.